The present entry profiles one T cell receptor (beta chain) with its context. These data belong to a study of sequential checkpoint blockade in melanoma. About the research overall: Patients were randomized 1:1 to nivolumab-then-ipilimumab or ipilimumab-then-nivolumab first-line. Both treatment sequences were followed by maintenance nivolumab.

The CDR3 extends over 15 amino acids. Germline V gene lookup returns CDR1 SNHLY and CDR2 FYNNEI. J lost 4 bases, V lost 7 bases, and 7 bases had no gene match. Method: immunoSEQ multiplex PCR; TCRdb's copy keeps in-frame clones and lacks some. Of 13,000 to 15,000 clones in the sample, around half were seen once. Treatment meaning: randomized to nivolumab then ipilimumab (arm A) or the reverse (arm B). PBMC sorting kept live CD3+CD8+ cells without CD19 or CD56. This sequence was found in a human donor with melanoma. The sample was CD8+ T cells sorted from blood (inferred from file names), taken from a patient given nivolumab and ipilimumab in sequence. The chain recombines TRBV2 with TRBJ2-2; 9 nucleotides line up with TRBD2. The CDR3 loop reads CASIQSSGATGELFF. CDR3 bases: TGTGCCAGCATTCAGTCTAGCGGGGCCACCGGGGAGCTGTTTTTT.